The T cell receptor beta chain under discussion was sequenced for a study of CD8+ T cells in alopecia areata (dated by TCRdb to 2016 to 2019). With respect to the entire study: The treated patients took part in an open-label pilot trial in which moderate-to-severe alopecia areata was treated with oral tofacitinib at 5 to 10 mg twice daily. Tofacitinib was given for 6 to 18 months, followed by 6 months of follow-up off drug to assess delayed response and recurrence. The SALT score, which quantifies the percentage of affected scalp surface area, was used to measure disease severity in treated patients. In both human patients and the C3H/HeJ mouse model, the study applied high-throughput TCRbeta sequencing to look at T cell clonal expansion in alopecia areata. Human TCRbeta sequencing covered scalp tissue and sorted CD4+ and CD8+ peripheral blood T cells from patchy and totalis/universalis alopecia areata patients and healthy controls. Patients on tofacitinib were biopsied at baseline and after 4 and 24 weeks of treatment, and several of the patients also had a later scalp biopsy. Clonality in the scalp was compared among normal scalp (n=4), patchy alopecia areata scalp (n=8), and alopecia totalis/universalis scalp (n=8). RNA was extracted with the PAXgene miRNA kit for fixed scalp, the miRNeasy kit for PBMCs, and the RNeasy kit for mouse skin. TCRbeta CDR3 regions were amplified by immunoSEQ multiplex PCR using 35 Vbeta forward and 13 Jbeta reverse primers. Study-level results and caveats: Compared with mice, TCR sequences shared between patients were less clear, possibly partly because of HLA diversity across the patient population. Scalp clonality and the number of expanded CD8+ clones among the top 100 scalp clones were significantly decreased by tofacitinib. Compared with normal scalp, lesional scalp had higher clonality and more expanded CD8+ clones, particularly in alopecia totalis/universalis, a pattern that suggests antigenic drive. The treated cohort was small, with a single nonresponder, so links between baseline CD8+ expansion and response need larger studies. Unlike mouse skin, which is dominated by gammadelta T cells, normal human skin has resident alphabeta T cells that are also sequenced, and this complicates analysis of the scalp TCR repertoire. During tofacitinib treatment, many expanded lesional clones stuck around in both scalp and blood, and this persistence may partly explain why relapse happens after treatment is stopped.

The library came from the immunoSEQ multiplex PCR assay. RNA was extracted from all samples and reverse transcribed into cDNA, which served as template for TCR sequencing. SuperScript III was used to make first-strand cDNA, primed with a 2:1 mix of oligo-dT and random hexamers. A synthetic immune receptor repertoire was used to gauge amplification bias, and whatever bias remained was removed computationally. Per the original workflow: Raw reads were preprocessed to remove errors, and CDR3 was defined by IMGT conventions from the conserved cysteine to phenylalanine. Clonality was computed as 1 minus the Shannon entropy, with the entropy normalized by log2 of the number of productive unique TCRs. Scalp TCRbeta sequences were cross-referenced with sorted blood CD4 and CD8 repertoires so that the CD4 or CD8 identity of scalp clones could be inferred. The clones in this table, taken by TCRdb from immuneACCESS, are in-frame only. Not every clone is retained; where verified, under half of the shortfall comes from an unresolved V gene, and the cause of the rest is unknown. The V and J calls and clone size are taken from that table; D and trimming were inferred from the DNA. The table for this sample lists 150,000 to 200,000 clones; about 51% of them were counted only once. The top ten constitute over 9% of the sample.

The treatment or condition label, as the study defines it: oral pan-JAK inhibitor, 5-10 mg twice daily. Lesional scalp punch biopsies and peripheral blood were obtained from alopecia areata patients. PBMCs were separated by density centrifugation and stained for CD3, CD4 and CD8, after which CD4+ and CD8+ T cells were sorted on a FACSAria. About this clone itself: It has no known antigen specificity. Base qualities are not provided; no much larger clone lies one nucleotide away.

The sequence was obtained from a human donor with alopecia areata. The sequenced sample was CD8+ T cells sorted from blood, obtained between weeks 51 and 52, from a patient treated with tofacitinib.

This receptor has the CDR3 CSALSNNQPQHF. The DNA sequence is given as TGCAGCGCTCTCTCCAACAATCAGCCCCAGCATTTT. The rearrangement joined TRBV29-1 to TRBJ1-5; the D gene lacks a confident call. CDR1 is given as SQVTM and CDR2 as ANQGSEA, both from the germline V gene. CDR3 length: 12 amino acids, cysteine to phenylalanine. The CDR3 DNA has 36 bases and is translated from base 1. V sheds 7 bases and J sheds 3 bases, leaving 10 bases between their ends.